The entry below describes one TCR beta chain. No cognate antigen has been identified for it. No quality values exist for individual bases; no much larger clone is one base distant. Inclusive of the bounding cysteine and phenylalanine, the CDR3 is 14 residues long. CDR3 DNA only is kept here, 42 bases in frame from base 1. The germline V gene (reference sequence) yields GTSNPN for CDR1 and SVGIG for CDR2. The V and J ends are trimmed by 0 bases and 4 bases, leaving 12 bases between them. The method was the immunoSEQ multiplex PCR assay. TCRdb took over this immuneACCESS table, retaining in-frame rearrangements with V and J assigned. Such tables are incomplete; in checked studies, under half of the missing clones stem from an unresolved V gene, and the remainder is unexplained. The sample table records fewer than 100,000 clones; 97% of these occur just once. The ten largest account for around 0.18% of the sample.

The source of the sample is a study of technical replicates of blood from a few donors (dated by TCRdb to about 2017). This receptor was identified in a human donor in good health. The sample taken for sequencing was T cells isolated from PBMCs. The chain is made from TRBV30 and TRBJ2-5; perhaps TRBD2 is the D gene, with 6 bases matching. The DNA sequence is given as TGTGCCTGGAGTGTCCGGGAGCTGGGAGAGACCCAGTACTTC. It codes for CAWSVRELGETQYF.